This TCR beta chain was sequenced for a study of cytotoxic CD8 clonotypes in ibrutinib-treated CLL. Turning to the study itself: Response was recorded as partial in some 24 patients and complete in 2; at median 68 months, approximately 14 remained remitted and approximately twelve had progressed. Whole-study results and caveats: Sustained-remission patients were sampled at different times than progressing patients were. Upon ibrutinib response clonality rose, and upon progression it fell back toward baseline.

As to this clone: Its antigen is undetermined.

The germline CDR1 and CDR2 sequences are MDHEN and SYDVKM. V was pared by 6 bases and J by 5 bases, with 10 bases between. The CDR3 runs to 12 residues. Method: immunoSEQ multiplex PCR; TCRdb's copy keeps in-frame clones and lacks some. The repertoire includes over 120,000 clones, over 60% of them detected once, and 9.5% to 15% sits in the top ten. This TCR came from a human donor with chronic lymphocytic leukemia. J is TRBJ1-1 and V is TRBV28; D unresolved. This specimen was PBMCs, taken after 12 months of ibrutinib treatment. The CDR3 DNA reads TGTGCCAGCAGGAGGACTGAGACTGAAGCTTTCTTT. Protein: CASRRTETEAFF.